Below, 20 T cell receptor beta chains from the same sample are listed, as sequenced in a study of T cells in Graves' hyperthyroidism and ophthalmopathy. Authors of the study amplified TCR beta CDR3 regions from RNA transcripts. First-round RT-PCR of the TCR CDR3 relied on the HTBI primer set. TCRdb ran MiXCR on the multiplex PCR reads and lists one entry per CDR3 protein. Of 490,000 or so distinct CDR3 sequences in the sample, approximately 23% are singletons; the top ten hold about 49%. The specimen sequenced was blood. Receptors were obtained from an older woman with Graves' ophthalmopathy.

The chain has TRBV6-1 and TRBJ1-5, with D maybe TRBD1 (6 bases). Trimming took off 7 bases at V and 4 bases at J, with 14 bases between the two ends. Germline CDR1 reads MNHNS; CDR2 reads SASEGT. This CDR3 is 14 amino acids long. In DNA, the CDR3 is TGTGCCAGCATGTCTCGGGACAAAAATCAGCCCCAGCATTTT. It is translated as CASMSRDKNQPQHF.

V gene TRBV20-1 combines with J gene TRBJ2-5, with TRBD2 matching over 11 bases. Germline CDR1 and CDR2: DFQATT and SNEGSKA (reference sequence). The CDR3 sequence is 13 residues long. V lost 6 bases to trimming and J lost 4 bases; unmatched junction nucleotides: 4. The CDR3 DNA follows: TGCAGTGCGGTAGCGGGAGGGATAGAGACCCAGTACTTC. Residues: CSAVAGGIETQYF.

The chain links TRBV20-1 to TRBJ2-1; 8 nucleotides match TRBD2. The junction had 20 bases not matched to a gene; V was cut back by 4 bases and J by 9 bases. Looked up from germline, CDR1 is DFQATT and CDR2 is SNEGSKA (reference sequence). CDR3 size: 17 residues. In DNA, the CDR3 is TGCAGTGCTACCCCCAGAGGGAGCGGGAGATTTGAGGGTGAGCAGTTCTTC. Amino acids: CSATPRGSGRFEGEQFF.

This clonotype was seen repeatedly, ten times or more. The chain combines TRBV11-2 with TRBJ1-2; D call uncertain. Per the germline V gene, CDR1 is SGHAT and CDR2 is FQNNGV. The CDR3 covers 14 residues. V shed 5 bases and J shed 3 bases, with 13 bases lying between them. In DNA form, the CDR3 reads TGTGCCAGCAGCGCCGTGTCCAGATACTATGGCTACACCTTC. It specifies CASSAVSRYYGYTF. The whole variable domain, filled in from reference TRBV11-2 and TRBJ1-2, reads EAGVAQSPRYKIIEKRQSVAFWCNPISGHATLYWYQQILGQGPKLLIQFQNNGVVDDSQLPKDRFSAERLKGVDSTLKIQPAKLEDSAVYLCASSAVSRYYGYTFGSGTRLTVV.

This clonotype was found once. The chain links TRBV5-4 to TRBJ2-2; TRBD2 agrees at 7 bases. Germline V CDR1 and CDR2: SGHNT, YYREEE (reference sequence). J lost 6 bases, V lost 4 bases, and 12 bases had no gene match. CDR3 size: 16 residues. This CDR3 is CASSPLGGGVAGELFF. In nucleotides, the CDR3 is TGTGCCAGCAGCCCGCTGGGTGGGGGGGTGGCCGGGGAGCTGTTTTTT. The whole variable domain, filled in from reference TRBV5-4 and TRBJ2-2, reads ETGVTQSPTHLIKTRGQQVTLRCSSQSGHNTVSWYQQALGQGPQFIFQYYREEENGRGNFPPRFSGLQFPNYSSELNVNALELDDSALYLCASSPLGGGVAGELFFGEGSRLTVL.

This clonotype was picked up many times. The chain employs TRBV28 and TRBJ2-7; possibly TRBD2 for D (5 bases). The CDR3 runs to 14 residues. Germline values: CDR1 MDHEN, CDR2 SYDVKM. V shed 2 bases and J shed 7 bases, with 15 bases lying between them. CDR3 DNA sequence: TGTGCCAGCAGTTTACTACTCGAGGGAGTGGAGCAGTACTTC. This encodes CASSLLLEGVEQYF.

This clonotype appeared many times. CDR3 DNA: TGTGCCAGCCCCCAGGGTACCCTCACAGATACGCAGTATTTT. Its translation is CASPQGTLTDTQYF. The rearrangement uses TRBV2 and TRBJ2-3; possible D gene TRBD1, 5 bases. CDR3 size: 14 residues. Per germline, CDR1 SNHLY and CDR2 FYNNEI. Trimming shortened V by 8 bases and J by 2 bases, and 14 bases separated the two germline ends.

The chain joins TRBV7-2 to TRBJ1-3, with a tentative D call TRBD1 (6 bases). Trimming removed 6 bases at V and 4 bases at J, with 19 bases between. This CDR3 comprises 16 residues. Per the germline V gene, CDR1 is SGHTA and CDR2 is FQGNSA. CDR3 sequence: CASSLRITGNGNTIYF. The CDR3 DNA follows: TGTGCCAGCAGTTTACGCATTACAGGGAACGGAAACACCATATATTTT. Full variable domain (rest looked up from reference TRBV7-2 and TRBJ1-3): GAGVSQSPSNKVTEKGKDVELRCDPISGHTALYWYRQSLGQGLEFLIYFQGNSAPDKSGLPSDRFSAERTGGSVSTLTIQRTQQEDSAVYLCASSLRITGNGNTIYFGEGSWLTVV.

There are many counts of this clonotype. The chain combines TRBV3-1 with TRBJ2-7; 11 bases map to TRBD2. Germline CDR1 reads LGHDT; CDR2 reads YNNKEL (reference sequence). The V gene end was trimmed by 2 bases and the J gene end by 7 bases; junction bases not matched to a gene: 7. The CDR3 extends over 15 amino acids. The CDR3 loop is CASSQSGTSGGEQYF. Written as DNA, the CDR3 is TGTGCCAGCAGCCAATCCGGGACTAGCGGAGGAGAGCAGTACTTC.

The table lists this clonotype with many counts. The chain carries TRBV12-3 or TRBV12-4 and TRBJ1-5; 9 bases match TRBD1. The CDR3 extends over 19 amino acids. V trimming: 5 bases; J trimming: 0 bases; junction bases outside the gene matches: 14. The CDR3 coding sequence is TGTGCCAGCAGTCTGGGGACAGGGATGTTAGGGGGTAGCAATCAGCCCCAGCATTTT. Encoded protein: CASSLGTGMLGGSNQPQHF.

This clonotype came up a few times. V is TRBV20-1 and J is TRBJ2-5; 7 bases map to TRBD1. The CDR3 runs to 12 residues. Germline assignment: CDR1 DFQATT and CDR2 SNEGSKA (reference sequence). J was trimmed by 1 base and V by 6 bases; bases with no gene match: 2. The CDR3 DNA reads TGCAGTGCCGGGGACAGCCAAGAGACCCAGTACTTC. This sequence encodes CSAGDSQETQYF.

This chain uses TRBV19 with TRBJ2-5, with 10 nucleotides matching TRBD2. V lost 3 bases and J lost 4; bases outside the gene matches: 5. The CDR3 totals 15 residues. The germline gives CDR1 LNHDA, CDR2 SQIVND (reference sequence). CDR3 DNA: TGTGCCAGTAGTATCCTAGCGGGAGAGTCAGAGACCCAGTACTTC. Protein: CASSILAGESETQYF.

The chain uses TRBV20-1 and TRBJ1-3, with D hard to call. Trimming shortened V by 3 bases and J by 4 bases, and 13 bases separated the two germline ends. The CDR3 spans 14 residues. The V gene's germline CDR1 is DFQATT and CDR2 SNEGSKA (reference sequence). The CDR3 sequence: CSASTGTAGNTIYF. For the CDR3, the DNA is TGCAGTGCTAGTACGGGCACCGCCGGAAACACCATATATTTT.

This clonotype was seen ten or more times. V is TRBV3-1 and J is TRBJ2-2; TRBD2 might be the D (6 bases). V was trimmed by 4 bases and J by 2 bases, leaving 17 bases between them. From germline, CDR1 is LGHDT and CDR2 YNNKEL (reference sequence). This CDR3 spans 17 amino acids. This CDR3 reads CASSPGGERANTGELFF. As DNA, the CDR3 is TGTGCCAGCAGCCCCGGCGGGGAGCGGGCCAACACCGGGGAGCTGTTTTTT. The variable domain in full, completed from reference TRBV3-1 and TRBJ2-2, reads DTAVSQTPKYLVTQMGNDKSIKCEQNLGHDTMYWYKQDSKKFLKIMFSYNNKELIINETVPNRFSPKSPDKAHLNLHINSLELGDSAVYFCASSPGGERANTGELFFGEGSRLTVL.

This clonotype was counted a few times. V gene TRBV6-2 or TRBV6-3 combines with J gene TRBJ2-7, with 8 bases aligning to TRBD2. The CDR3 runs 15 residues. Germline assignment: CDR1 MNHEY and CDR2 SVGEGT. With 5 bases clipped from V and 3 bases from J, the junction kept 9 bases outside the gene matches. The CDR3 sequence is CASSHRSGLGYEQYF. The CDR3 bases are TGTGCCAGCAGTCACCGATCGGGACTAGGCTACGAGCAGTACTTC.

V is TRBV5-1 and J is TRBJ2-7; 8 bases match TRBD2. With 3 bases clipped from V and 5 bases from J, the junction kept 10 bases outside the gene matches. The CDR3 is made up of 15 amino acids. Germline V gene sequence: CDR1 SGHRS, CDR2 YFSETQ. The CDR3 nucleotides read TGCGCCAGCAGCTCGGGGGGGAGAGGGACTAACGAGCAGTACTTC. Translating it yields CASSSGGRGTNEQYF.

This clonotype was found a few times. This chain connects TRBV2 to TRBJ2-7, with D possibly TRBD2 on 6 matching bases. Trimming took off 6 bases at V and 6 bases at J, with 21 bases between the two ends. From germline, CDR1 is SNHLY and CDR2 FYNNEI. The CDR3 is 15 amino acids. CDR3 nucleotides: TGTGCCAGCAGCCAGGTAGGAGGGATCCCTATCGAGCAGTACTTC. Protein sequence: CASSQVGGIPIEQYF.

The V gene is TRBV28, the J gene TRBJ1-2, with D unclear. Looked up from germline, CDR1 is MDHEN and CDR2 is SYDVKM. Trimming left V 7 bases short and J 5 bases short, with 8 bases between. This CDR3 has 11 residues. The CDR3 here is CASNRLYGYTF. As DNA, the CDR3 is TGTGCCAGCAATAGGTTGTATGGCTACACCTTC.

The V and J genes are TRBV7-2 and TRBJ2-7; D gene uncertain. From germline, CDR1 is SGHTA and CDR2 FQGNSA. The CDR3 totals 14 residues. V gave up 5 bases and J gave up 3 bases, with 14 bases separating them. The CDR3 DNA reads TGTGCCAGCAGCATAACGTCGGAAGTCTACGAGCAGTACTTC. Translation gives CASSITSEVYEQYF.

The sample holds many counts of this clonotype. The chain carries TRBV6-2 or TRBV6-3 and TRBJ2-1, with D hard to call. Germline V gene lookup returns CDR1 MNHEY and CDR2 SVGEGT. This CDR3 has 11 residues. Trimming stripped 1 base from V and 9 bases from J, with 4 bases between. The CDR3 nucleotides read TGTGCCAGCAGTTACTTTAGTGAGCAGTTCTTC. Translation: CASSYFSEQFF.